The 23 T cell receptor beta chains given below trace back to one sample, sequenced in a study of identical twins. TCRdb re-called the 5' RACE reads through MiXCR, storing one row per CDR3 protein. Seen here are about 890,000 distinct CDR3 sequences, about 12% observed once, and the top ten hold around 1.6%. The sample also formed part of further work on yellow fever vaccine responses in identical twins.

Input material: PBMCs. These TCRs come from a woman aged 18-29 years in good health.

This clonotype was detected only a few times. This chain connects TRBV5-1 to TRBJ2-3; the D gene is possibly TRBD2 (6 bases). The germline CDR1 and CDR2 sequences are SGHRS and YFSETQ. Trimming removed 1 base from V and 0 bases from J, with 18 bases in between. This CDR3 has 18 amino acids. CDR3 bases: TGCGCCAGCAGCTTGTCTCCTTACCGGGACTTTAGCACAGATACGCAGTATTTT. Encoded protein: CASSLSPYRDFSTDTQYF.

V and J are TRBV7-9 and TRBJ2-7, with D perhaps given as TRBD1 or TRBD2 (5 bases each). The V end lost 5 bases, the J end lost 4 bases, and 21 bases lay between the germline ends. Germline CDR1 is SEHNR and CDR2 is FQNEAQ (reference sequence). CDR3 size: 16 residues. CDR3 residues: CASSPRDGLDLYEQYF. The CDR3 DNA sequence: TGTGCCAGCAGCCCCCGGGACGGACTTGACCTTTACGAGCAGTACTTC.

This clonotype was counted many times. The chain recombines TRBV20-1 with TRBJ2-1; TRBD2 is a possible D gene (6 bases). The CDR3 contains 13 residues. Germline V lookup: CDR1 DFQATT, CDR2 SNEGSKA (reference sequence). V dropped 2 bases and J dropped 6 bases, with 11 bases sitting between them. For the CDR3, the DNA is TGCAGTGCTAGACGGGACTGGTCCAATGAGCAGTTCTTC. Its translation: CSARRDWSNEQFF.

The sample holds many counts of this clonotype. The V and J genes are TRBV7-9 and TRBJ2-7; perhaps TRBD1 as D (6 bases). The CDR3 covers 14 residues. Trimming took 5 bases from V and 4 from J, leaving 15 bases between them. Germline V gene data show CDR1 as SEHNR and CDR2 as FQNEAQ (reference sequence). This chain's CDR3 is CASSRTDETYEQYF. CDR3 in DNA: TGTGCCAGCAGCCGGACAGATGAGACGTACGAGCAGTACTTC.

The chain joins TRBV11-2 to TRBJ2-1; TRBD2 agrees at 7 bases. V was clipped by 3 bases and J by 9 bases; unmatched bases: 11. Germline-derived CDR1 and CDR2 are SGHAT and FQNNGV. The CDR3 is 15 amino acids. The CDR3 reads CASSFPSGIIGEQFF. For the CDR3, the DNA is TGTGCCAGCAGCTTCCCCAGCGGGATTATTGGTGAGCAGTTCTTC.

This clonotype was counted only a few times. CDR3 sequence: CASSVARDAETQYF. The DNA for the CDR3 is TGTGCCAGCAGTGTGGCGAGGGACGCAGAGACCCAGTACTTC. This chain connects TRBV2 to TRBJ2-5, with D perhaps being TRBD1 or TRBD2 (5 bases each). Germline V CDR1 and CDR2: SNHLY, FYNNEI. The CDR3 length is 14 residues. Trimming took off 4 bases at V and 4 bases at J, with 13 bases between the two ends.

This clonotype was found a few times. V usage is TRBV14 and J usage is TRBJ1-2, with 10 positions matching TRBD1. Germline-derived CDR1 and CDR2 are SGHDN and FVKESK. The CDR3 runs to 14 residues. J lost 6 bases, V lost 3 bases, and 4 bases had no gene match. The CDR3 loop is CASSHPDRGHGYTF. CDR3 nucleotides: TGTGCCAGCAGCCACCCCGACAGGGGGCATGGCTACACCTTC. The entire variable domain, with the rest obtained from reference TRBV14 and TRBJ1-2, is as follows: EAGVTQFPSHSVIEKGQTVTLRCDPISGHDNLYWYRRVMGKEIKFLLHFVKESKQDESGMPNNRFLAERTGGTYSTLKVQPAELEDSGVYFCASSHPDRGHGYTFGSGTRLTVV.

The V call is TRBV21-1, the J call TRBJ1-5. TRBV21-1 is marked as a pseudogene. The CDR3 has 13 amino acids. The CDR3 is CASSRKSNQPQHF. The CDR3 DNA reads as TGTGCCAGCAGCAGAAAATCGAATCAGCCCCAGCATTTT.

This clonotype was observed a handful of times. The chain carries TRBV20-1 and TRBJ2-1; TRBD1 might be the D (5 bases). The CDR3 has 13 residues. Germline CDR1 is DFQATT and CDR2 is SNEGSKA (reference sequence). V was trimmed by 4 bases and J by 4 bases, leaving 11 bases between them. CDR3 in DNA: TGCAGTGCTACGTCAAGGGGATACAATGAGCAGTTCTTC. Its translation is CSATSRGYNEQFF.

This clonotype was observed a few times. The gene calls are TRBV4-1 and TRBJ1-5, with 9 bases fitting TRBD1. Germline lookup yields CDR1 MGHRA and CDR2 YSYEKL. V was clipped by 2 bases and J by 4 bases; unmatched bases: 18. The CDR3 length is 20 residues. The CDR3: CASSQHLKGSPGQGNQPQHF. Written as DNA, the CDR3 is TGCGCCAGCAGCCAACACCTCAAAGGTTCTCCGGGACAGGGTAATCAGCCCCAGCATTTT.

This clonotype was found a few times. V and J are TRBV25-1 and TRBJ2-2; tentatively, D is TRBD2 (7 bases). The V end lost 6 bases, the J end lost 1 base, and 15 bases lay between the germline ends. From germline, CDR1 is MGHDK and CDR2 SYGVNS. CDR3 length: 16 residues. In nucleotides, the CDR3 is TGTGCCAGCAGGGGAGGCGGGGGACAGAACACCGGGGAGCTGTTTTTT. The encoded protein is CASRGGGGQNTGELFF. Variable domain in full (rest from reference TRBV25-1 and TRBJ2-2): EADIYQTPRYLVIGTGKKITLECSQTMGHDKMYWYQQDPGMELHLIHYSYGVNSTEKGDLSSESTVSRIRTEHFPLTLESARPSHTSQYLCASRGGGGQNTGELFFGEGSRLTVL.

This clonotype was found many times. The chain uses TRBV6-1 and TRBJ2-5; 7 bases are a match to TRBD1. The CDR3 is made up of 15 amino acids. Per the germline V gene, CDR1 is MNHNS and CDR2 is SASEGT. J gave up 2 bases and V 6 bases, and 9 bases lay outside the gene matches. The CDR3 region is CASSGTAGGQETQYF. CDR3 DNA sequence: TGTGCCAGCAGCGGGACAGCCGGAGGTCAAGAGACCCAGTACTTC.

There are many counts of this clonotype. The gene calls are TRBV11-2 and TRBJ1-1, with unresolved D. The CDR3 is made up of 12 amino acids. Trimming pared 5 bases from V and 1 base from J, leaving 5 bases between. Looked up from germline, CDR1 is SGHAT and CDR2 is FQNNGV. CDR3 in amino acids: CASSQRNTEAFF. The CDR3 DNA is TGTGCCAGCAGCCAGAGGAACACTGAAGCTTTCTTT.

The genes are TRBV5-1 and TRBJ2-2; 7 bases line up with TRBD1. With 2 bases clipped from V and 4 bases from J, the junction kept 8 bases outside the gene matches. Per the germline V gene, CDR1 is SGHRS and CDR2 is YFSETQ. The CDR3 covers 16 residues. In nucleotides, the CDR3 is TGCGCCAGCAGCTTCTCGACAGGGCCAAGCACCGGGGAGCTGTTTTTT. Protein sequence: CASSFSTGPSTGELFF. Drawing the rest from reference TRBV5-1 and TRBJ2-2, the complete variable domain is KAGVTQTPRYLIKTRGQQVTLSCSPISGHRSVSWYQQTPGQGLQFLFEYFSETQRNKGNFPGRFSGRQFSNSRSEMNVSTLELGDSALYLCASSFSTGPSTGELFFGEGSRLTVL.

The rearrangement joins TRBV11-3 to TRBJ2-1; no clear D gene. V lost 2 bases, J lost 0 bases, and 8 bases lay in between. This CDR3 region has 15 residues. Germline lookup yields CDR1 SGHNT and CDR2 YENEEA. Written as DNA, the CDR3 is TGTGCCAGCAGCTTACCTAGTTTCTCCTACAATGAGCAGTTCTTC. Amino acid sequence: CASSLPSFSYNEQFF.

This clonotype appeared a few times. CDR3 loop: CSARVSGGGRANQPQHF. CDR3 DNA sequence: TGCAGTGCTAGAGTGAGTGGAGGAGGGAGAGCCAATCAGCCCCAGCATTTT. The V call is TRBV20-1, the J call TRBJ1-5, with unresolved D. The CDR3 extends over 17 amino acids. V shed 1 base and J shed 3 bases, with 19 bases lying between them. Germline CDR1 DFQATT, CDR2 SNEGSKA (reference sequence).

The chain has TRBV2 and TRBJ1-2, with D maybe TRBD1 (5 bases). Trimming took 6 bases from V and 4 from J, leaving 18 bases between them. CDR3 length: 15 residues. Germline loops: CDR1 SNHLY, CDR2 FYNNEI. The CDR3 loop is CASSHSRDPTYGYTF. CDR3 nucleotide sequence: TGTGCCAGCAGCCACAGCCGGGACCCTACCTATGGCTACACCTTC. Full variable domain (remainder filled in from reference TRBV2 and TRBJ1-2): EPEVTQTPSHQVTQMGQEVILRCVPISNHLYFYWYRQILGQKVEFLVSFYNNEISEKSEIFDDQFSVERPDGSNFTLKIRSTKLEDSAMYFCASSHSRDPTYGYTFGSGTRLTVV.

The V and J genes are TRBV4-1 and TRBJ2-3; tentatively, D is TRBD2 (6 bases). Trimming removed 3 bases from V and 2 bases from J, with 15 bases in between. The CDR3 covers 16 residues. Germline V lookup: CDR1 MGHRA, CDR2 YSYEKL. The CDR3 coding sequence is TGCGCCAGCAGCCATGGCCCAGGGAGGTACACAGATACGCAGTATTTT. This sequence encodes CASSHGPGRYTDTQYF.

This clonotype was observed a few times. J is TRBJ2-5 and V is TRBV28; 13 positions match TRBD2. J was trimmed by 5 bases and V by 5 bases; bases with no gene match: 5. Germline V CDR1 and CDR2: MDHEN, SYDVKM. The length of the CDR3 is 15 residues. CDR3 residues: CASSLTSGGFETQYF. Written as DNA, the CDR3 is TGTGCCAGCAGTCTGACTAGCGGGGGGTTTGAGACCCAGTACTTC.

This clonotype was seen only a few times. The chain combines TRBV12-3 or TRBV12-4 with TRBJ2-7; TRBD1 is a possible D gene (6 bases). V gave up 5 bases and J gave up 4 bases, with 18 bases separating them. This CDR3 contains 15 residues. The DNA for the CDR3 is TGTGCCAGCAGTCACCGGGACAAGGGTCCTTACGAGCAGTACTTC. Its protein is CASSHRDKGPYEQYF.

This chain joins TRBV3-1 and TRBJ2-3; no clear D. CDR1 LGHDT and CDR2 YNNKEL come from the germline V gene (reference sequence). The germline V and J ends were trimmed by 2 bases and 2 bases, with 14 bases remaining between them. CDR3 length: 16 residues. In nucleotides, the CDR3 is TGTGCCAGCAGCCAACAACTGTCCGACCCCACAGATACGCAGTATTTT. The encoded protein is CASSQQLSDPTDTQYF.

This clonotype occurred a few times. CDR3 in amino acids: CASSLFAGGPYNEQFF. Here the CDR3 DNA reads TGTGCCAGCAGTTTATTTGCGGGGGGGCCCTACAATGAGCAGTTCTTC. The rearrangement uses TRBV28 and TRBJ2-1; 9 nucleotides match TRBD2. With V trimmed by 1 base and J by 2 bases, 3 bases remained unmatched. CDR3 length: 16 residues. Germline lookup yields CDR1 MDHEN and CDR2 SYDVKM.

This chain links TRBV3-1 with TRBJ1-2; unclear D gene. The CDR3 extends over 14 amino acids. Germline V lookup: CDR1 LGHDT, CDR2 YNNKEL (reference sequence). V was shortened by 0 bases and J by 4 bases, with 9 bases between the two germline ends. Here the CDR3 DNA reads TGTGCCAGCAGCCAAGACAGGTTGAGCTATGGCTACACCTTC. It codes for CASSQDRLSYGYTF.